The clone carrying this TCR beta chain is a singleton in its sample. In the authors' workflow: It was from reference gene primer amplification that nucleated cell counts were estimated. Assay used: immunoSEQ multiplex PCR; TCRdb lists only in-frame clones, some missing. That table is the source of V, J and clone size, and D and trimming were worked out from the DNA. The sample has about 38,000 clones; around 90% are singletons. The data belong to a study of blood T cell repertoires in COVID-19. Study-level information: Whether acute or convalescent, the COVID-19 samples came from the United States, Italy and Spain.

In germline, CDR1 is SGHAT, CDR2 FQNNGV. Trimming stripped 7 bases from V and 0 bases from J, with 12 bases between. This CDR3 spans 15 amino acids. The receptor's source is a man aged 55 to 70 with active or convalescent COVID-19. This rearrangement joins TRBV11-2 to TRBJ1-4, with D possibly matching TRBD1 (5 bases). Material for sequencing was peripheral blood. DNA of the CDR3: TGTGCCAGCACCATAGGGGTAGCAACTAATGAAAAACTGTTTTTT. Protein product: CASTIGVATNEKLFF.